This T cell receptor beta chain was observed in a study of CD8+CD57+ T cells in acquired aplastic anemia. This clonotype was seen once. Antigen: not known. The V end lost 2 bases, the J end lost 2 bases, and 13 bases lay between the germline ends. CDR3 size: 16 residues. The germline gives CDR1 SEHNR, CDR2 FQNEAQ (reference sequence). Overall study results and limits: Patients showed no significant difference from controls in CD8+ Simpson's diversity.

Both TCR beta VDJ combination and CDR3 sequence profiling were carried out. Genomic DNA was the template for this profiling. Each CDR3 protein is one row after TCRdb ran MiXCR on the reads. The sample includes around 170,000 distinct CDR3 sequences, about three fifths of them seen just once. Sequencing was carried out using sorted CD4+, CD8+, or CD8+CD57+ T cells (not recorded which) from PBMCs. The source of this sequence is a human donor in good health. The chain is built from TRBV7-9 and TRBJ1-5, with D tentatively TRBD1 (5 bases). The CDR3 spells CASSLSREFGNQPQHF. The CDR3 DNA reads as TGTGCCAGCAGCTTAAGCAGGGAGTTTGGCAATCAGCCCCAGCATTTT.